This entry lists 28 T cell receptor beta chains sequenced from one sample in a study of CD8+CD57+ T cells in acquired aplastic anemia. Whoever was chosen for sequencing had shown CD8+CD57+ cell expansion by flow cytometry. The template for TCR beta VDJ and CDR3 sequence profiling was genomic DNA. Each CDR3 protein gets one entry after TCRdb re-called the reads with MiXCR. Counted here are about 120,000 distinct CDR3 sequences, 40% occurring once; the ten biggest clones make up over 2%. Input material: sorted CD4+, CD8+, or CD8+CD57+ T cells (not recorded which) from PBMCs. The receptors derive from a human donor with aplastic anemia.

This clonotype was detected many times. The CDR3 spells CASSVLGQPQHF. As DNA, the CDR3 is TGTGCCAGCAGCGTTCTGGGGCAGCCCCAGCATTTT. The V and J genes are TRBV2 and TRBJ1-5; D is ambiguous. Per the germline V gene, CDR1 is SNHLY and CDR2 is FYNNEI. V was pared by 6 bases and J by 7 bases, with 10 bases between. The CDR3 has 12 amino acids. Variable domain in full (rest from reference TRBV2 and TRBJ1-5): EPEVTQTPSHQVTQMGQEVILRCVPISNHLYFYWYRQILGQKVEFLVSFYNNEISEKSEIFDDQFSVERPDGSNFTLKIRSTKLEDSAMYFCASSVLGQPQHFGDGTRLSIL.

This clonotype was observed a handful of times. V and J are TRBV28 and TRBJ2-3; the D gene is possibly TRBD1 (6 bases). Germline lookup yields CDR1 MDHEN and CDR2 SYDVKM. The CDR3 runs to 16 residues. Trimming removed 5 bases from V and 5 bases from J, with 20 bases in between. The chain's CDR3 is CASSLQPGHFLDTQYF. The CDR3 bases are TGTGCCAGCAGTCTACAACCGGGACATTTTTTAGATACGCAGTATTTT. The variable domain in full, with the rest retrieved from reference TRBV28 and TRBJ2-3, is DVKVTQSSRYLVKRTGEKVFLECVQDMDHENMFWYRQDPGLGLRLIYFSYDVKMKEKGDIPEGYSVSREKKERFSLILESASTNQTSMYLCASSLQPGHFLDTQYFGPGTRLTVL.

The J gene is TRBJ1-5, the V gene TRBV24-1; 9 bases are shared with TRBD1. J lost 10 bases, V lost 7 bases, and 16 bases had no gene match. The germline V gene has CDR1 KGHDR and CDR2 SFDVKD. The CDR3 totals 16 residues. The CDR3 bases are TGTGCCACCAGAAGCGGGGCACAGGGGGCTCTCGGCCCCCAGCATTTT. Protein: CATRSGAQGALGPQHF.

The chain recombines TRBV7-2 with TRBJ1-1; D is uncertain. The germline V and J ends were trimmed by 5 bases and 5 bases, with 18 bases remaining between them. CDR3 size: 15 residues. Germline values: CDR1 SGHTA, CDR2 FQGNSA. In nucleotides, the CDR3 is TGTGCCAGCAGCACCCGGACGTCCTTTGGGACTGAAGCTTTCTTT. This encodes CASSTRTSFGTEAFF. The full variable domain, with the rest looked up from reference TRBV7-2 and TRBJ1-1, is GAGVSQSPSNKVTEKGKDVELRCDPISGHTALYWYRQSLGQGLEFLIYFQGNSAPDKSGLPSDRFSAERTGGSVSTLTIQRTQQEDSAVYLCASSTRTSFGTEAFFGQGTRLTVV.

The genes are TRBV15 and TRBJ2-7, with 9 nucleotides matching TRBD2. Germline loops: CDR1 LNHNV, CDR2 YYDKDF (reference sequence). The CDR3 loop spans 15 amino acids. V shed 4 bases and J 4 bases; nucleotides not matched to a gene: 8. CDR3 loop: CATSTPLAGEYEQYF. Written as DNA, the CDR3 is TGTGCCACCAGCACCCCGTTAGCGGGAGAGTACGAGCAGTACTTC.

This clonotype was recorded at least ten times. The genes are TRBV19 and TRBJ1-1, with D uncertain. The V end was cut by 5 bases, the J end by 6 bases, with 16 bases between. CDR3 length equals 14 residues. Germline CDR1 and CDR2: LNHDA and SQIVND (reference sequence). The CDR3 bases are TGTGCCAGTAGTCTGAGAGAGTCCCACGCTGAAGCTTTCTTT. It yields the protein CASSLRESHAEAFF.

CDR3 DNA: TGTGCCAGCTCACCAATCTTAGGCGGGGGCAAGAATAATGAAAAACTGTTTTTT. Residues: CASSPILGGGKNNEKLFF. This chain joins TRBV18 and TRBJ1-4; a weak D match, TRBD1 (6 bases). The CDR3 totals 18 residues. Per germline, CDR1 KGHSH and CDR2 LQKENI. Trimming cost V 2 bases and J 4 bases, with 20 bases left between them.

The chain combines TRBV25-1 with TRBJ1-4; weak D call: TRBD1 (6 bases). The CDR3 length is 16 residues. Trimming left V 8 bases short and J 8 bases short, with 24 bases between. Per germline, CDR1 MGHDK and CDR2 SYGVNS. The CDR3 spells CASSPTGSSVGEKLFF. DNA of the CDR3: TGTGCCAGCTCACCGACAGGATCTTCTGTAGGGGAAAAACTGTTTTTT.

In this sample, this clonotype turned up many times. Written as DNA, the CDR3 is TGTGCCAGCAGGCGCCGGGGGGGCACTGAAGCTTTCTTT. Translated, it gives CASRRRGGTEAFF. The chain joins TRBV6-1 to TRBJ1-1; maybe TRBD1 (5 bases). CDR3 length: 13 amino acids. The germline CDR1 and CDR2 sequences are MNHNS and SASEGT. The V end lost 6 bases, the J end lost 4 bases, and 12 bases lay between the germline ends.

The gene calls are TRBV29-1 and TRBJ2-3, with TRBD2 matching 10 bases. The CDR3 spans 14 residues. Germline values: CDR1 SQVTM, CDR2 ANQGSEA. V lost 4 bases, J lost 8 bases, and 9 bases stayed unmatched. CDR3 DNA sequence: TGCAGCGTTGCGGGGCTAGCGGGGGCAGGTACGCAGTATTTT. Its protein is CSVAGLAGAGTQYF.

J is TRBJ2-2 and V is TRBV12-3 or TRBV12-4; TRBD2 aligns across 8 bases. The CDR3 consists of 16 residues. V lost 5 bases to trimming and J lost 2 bases; unmatched junction nucleotides: 7. The CDR3 is CASSDKAGANTGELFF. In DNA form, the CDR3 reads TGTGCCAGCAGTGACAAAGCGGGGGCAAACACCGGGGAGCTGTTTTTT.

V and J are TRBV7-9 and TRBJ1-2; D gene ambiguous. With 5 bases removed from V and 5 bases from J, the gap between germline ends came to 12 bases. This CDR3 is built from 13 residues. Germline CDR1 is SEHNR and CDR2 is FQNEAQ (reference sequence). The CDR3 coding sequence is TGTGCCAGCAGCGCGGATCTGGTATATGGCTACACCTTC. This sequence encodes CASSADLVYGYTF.

For this clonotype: A much larger clonotype is one base distant, so this may be a read error. The CDR3 does not close with the conserved phenylalanine or tryptophan, likely indicating a read error. The chain carries TRBV20-1 and TRBJ2-1; D perhaps matches TRBD2 (7 bases). The germline gives CDR1 DFQATT, CDR2 SNEGSKA (reference sequence). The CDR3 is 15 amino acids. With 7 bases removed from V and 3 bases from J, the gap between germline ends came to 19 bases. DNA of the CDR3: TGCAGTGTTTTAGGGGGGGGCCTTAGCTACAATGAGCAGTTCCTC. Its protein is CSVLGGGLSYNEQFL.

This clonotype was detected once. In nucleotides, the CDR3 is TGCAGTGCTAGTGAGGGGATTGGGTCCAATCAGCCCCAGCATTTT. Translating gives CSASEGIGSNQPQHF. This sequence joins TRBV20-1 and TRBJ1-5; TRBD1 might be the D (5 bases). V lost 3 bases to trimming and J lost 3 bases, with 15 bases between them. This CDR3 region has 15 residues. CDR1 DFQATT and CDR2 SNEGSKA come from the germline V gene (reference sequence).

This clonotype was observed many times. This sequence joins TRBV7-9 and TRBJ1-6; no firm D call. The V end was cut by 0 bases, the J end by 10 bases, with 13 bases between. The germline V gene has CDR1 SEHNR and CDR2 FQNEAQ (reference sequence). The CDR3 consists of 15 residues. CDR3 protein: CASSLAGSVGSPLHF. The CDR3, as DNA: TGTGCCAGCAGCTTAGCCGGGTCAGTGGGATCACCCCTCCACTTT.

This rearrangement joins TRBV20-1 to TRBJ2-7; 10 bases line up with TRBD1. The germline V gene encodes CDR1 DFQATT and CDR2 SNEGSKA (reference sequence). The CDR3 covers 13 residues. Losses at the gene ends were 6 bases for V and 6 bases for J; bases not matched to a gene: 8. CDR3 coding DNA: TGCAGTGCCTTGGGGGGGACAGGGGCCGAGCAGTACTTC. It yields the protein CSALGGTGAEQYF.

Of note for this clonotype: It may be a read error: a sequence one base away is much more abundant. The rearrangement uses TRBV5-4 and TRBJ2-1; TRBD1 might be the D (6 bases). In germline, CDR1 is SGHNT, CDR2 YYREEE (reference sequence). This CDR3 has 12 residues. The CDR3 nucleotides read TGTGCCAGCAGCTCAGGGGTCGGGGAGCAGCTCTTC. Translation gives CASSSGVGEQLF.

The rearrangement uses TRBV6-1 and TRBJ2-7; 7 positions agree with TRBD2. V was clipped by 2 bases and J by 7 bases; unmatched bases: 11. The CDR3 is made up of 15 amino acids. Germline V lookup: CDR1 MNHNS, CDR2 SASEGT. The CDR3 protein is CASSESSGASGEQYF. As DNA, the CDR3 is TGTGCCAGCAGTGAATCCAGCGGGGCGTCGGGAGAGCAGTACTTC.

About this clonotype itself: One base away lies a much larger clone, so this may be a sequencing read error. The chain combines TRBV5-1 with TRBJ1-3; D call uncertain. Germline V gene data show CDR1 as SGHRS and CDR2 as YFSETQ. The CDR3 sequence is 13 residues long. Written as DNA, the CDR3 is TGCGCCAGCGGCTTGGAAACGGGAAACACCATATATTTT. This translates into CASGLETGNTIYF.

This clonotype has a count of ten or more. The chain joins TRBV20-1 to TRBJ1-2; a weak D match, TRBD1 (6 bases). There are 15 residues in the CDR3. Per germline, CDR1 DFQATT and CDR2 SNEGSKA (reference sequence). V gave up 3 bases and J gave up 4 bases, with 18 bases separating them. The CDR3 bases are TGCAGTGCTAGGGTCCGGGACATCAAGCCCTATGGCTACACCTTC. Translated: CSARVRDIKPYGYTF.

The chain joins TRBV2 to TRBJ2-3, with 7 positions matching TRBD1. This CDR3 comprises 15 residues. J was trimmed by 2 bases and V by 6 bases; bases with no gene match: 8. Germline V gene sequence: CDR1 SNHLY, CDR2 FYNNEI. CDR3 residues: CASRERGRLTDTQYF. In DNA form, the CDR3 reads TGTGCCAGCAGAGAGAGGGGGCGTCTCACAGATACGCAGTATTTT.

This clonotype showed up just a few times. Since a much larger clone is just one base distant, this may be a read error. The chain couples TRBV19 to TRBJ1-2, with 7 bases aligning to TRBD1. Germline V gene sequence: CDR1 LNHDA, CDR2 SQIVND (reference sequence). This CDR3 is built from 16 residues. The trim removed 6 bases at V and 5 bases at J, leaving 15 bases unmatched. CDR3: CASSRTGDIDGYGYTF. CDR3 in DNA: TGTGCCAGTAGCAGGACAGGCGACATCGACGGGTATGGCTACACCTTC.

This clonotype was seen at least ten times. This likely comes from a read error, as the CDR3 has no conserved phenylalanine or tryptophan at its end. No DNA is shown, since the ends of the CDR3 on it are uncertain; the CDR3 is the one TCRdb lists. The chain couples TRBV10-2 to TRBJ1-1. The CDR3 comprises 13 residues, both ends counted. CDR1 WSHSY and CDR2 SAAADI come from the germline V gene. CDR3: CASSESVGSTLLT.

This clonotype was counted many times. This rearrangement joins TRBV19 to TRBJ1-5; D unresolved. V was clipped by 5 bases and J by 2 bases, with 10 bases between them. The CDR3 has 14 amino acids. Germline V gene sequence: CDR1 LNHDA, CDR2 SQIVND (reference sequence). CDR3 bases: TGTGCCAGTAGTGGCCTCCGGGGCAATCAGCCCCAGCATTTT. Translating gives CASSGLRGNQPQHF. Filled out from reference TRBV19 and TRBJ1-5, the complete variable domain reads DGGITQSPKYLFRKEGQNVTLSCEQNLNHDAMYWYRQDPGQGLRLIYYSQIVNDFQKGDIAEGYSVSREKKESFPLTVTSAQKNPTAFYLCASSGLRGNQPQHFGDGTRLSIL.

This clonotype was counted a few times. The chain is built from TRBV6-4 and TRBJ2-5, with unresolved D. The CDR3 loop spans 14 amino acids. Germline-derived CDR1 and CDR2 are MRHNA and SNTAGT. Deletions cut 7 bases from V and 0 bases from J, with 12 bases between. CDR3 region: CASKKGLYQETQYF. In DNA form, the CDR3 reads TGTGCCAGCAAAAAAGGGCTGTACCAAGAGACCCAGTACTTC.

In its sample, this clonotype ranks as medium-sized. The chain has TRBV19 and TRBJ2-5, with D uncertain. Germline loops: CDR1 LNHDA, CDR2 SQIVND (reference sequence). The CDR3 is made up of 13 amino acids. V was clipped by 5 bases and J by 1 base, with 8 bases between them. This CDR3 reads CASSPGSQETQYF. CDR3 coding DNA: TGTGCCAGTAGTCCAGGCAGCCAAGAGACCCAGTACTTC.

This clonotype was seen at least ten times. The chain uses TRBV7-8 and TRBJ2-2; TRBD2 aligns across 8 bases. CDR1 and CDR2 from the germline V gene are SGHVS and FQNEAQ. Trimming cost V 1 base and J 3 bases; bases outside gene matches: 4. CDR3 length: 16 residues. The CDR3 DNA sequence: TGTGCCAGCAGCTTAGTCTCGGGGGGGTACACCGGGGAGCTGTTTTTT. Amino acid sequence: CASSLVSGGYTGELFF.

This clonotype was detected many times. The rearrangement uses TRBV5-1 and TRBJ1-6; no firm D call. Germline CDR1 and CDR2: SGHRS and YFSETQ. This CDR3 region has 16 residues. Trimming removed 0 bases at V and 4 bases at J, with 11 bases between. CDR3 amino acids: CASSLDGQIYNSPLHF. The CDR3 DNA follows: TGCGCCAGCAGCTTGGATGGGCAGATTTATAATTCACCCCTCCACTTT.